The clone carrying this T cell receptor beta chain was seen just once. Its antigen is still unknown. This entry comes from a study of shared clonotypes between healthy human individuals. Study-wide results and caveats: Large depth notwithstanding, sorted-subset sequencing proved incomplete by rarefaction.

Terminally differentiated effector memory CD45RA+ cells were excluded by CCR7 positive selection of CD45RO-negative cells. Caucasian adults living in Nashville, Tennessee, provided all samples. This CDR3 is 21 amino acids long. Produced via immunoSEQ multiplex PCR; TCRdb's table is partial and in-frame only. The data hold approximately 600,000 clones, with 90% to 95% observed a single time. This chain connects TRBV21-1 to TRBJ2-5; the table gives TRBD1 as D, unverified against the DNA. TRBV21-1 is reported as a pseudogene. The clonotype comes from a woman younger than 45 in good health. The material sequenced was naive CD8+ T cells sorted from blood. CDR3 residues: CASSNRDRGVLGRGGRETQYF. CDR3 bases: TGTGCCAGCAGCAACCGGGACAGGGGTGTCCTGGGCAGGGGGGGCAGGGAGACCCAGTACTTC.